This TCR beta chain comes out of a study of blood T cell repertoires in COVID-19. Study details: Whether acute or convalescent, the COVID-19 samples came from the United States, Italy and Spain. T cells, B-cell-depleted T cells, or PBMCs supplied cDNA or gDNA.

After removal of 6 bases from V and 1 base from J, the junction contained 4 bases not matched to a gene. Per the germline V gene, CDR1 is ENHRY and CDR2 is SYGVKD. The CDR3 length is 17 residues. Study processing details: Nucleated cell number was recorded as an estimate derived from reference gene primer amplification. Data came from immunoSEQ multiplex PCR; TCRdb stores just in-frame clones and leaves some out. That table supplies the V and J calls and clone size; D and trimming were determined from the DNA. Among 53,000 or so clones listed, 86% were seen once. The receptor was derived from a man aged 70-80 years with active COVID-19. Sequenced input: peripheral blood. The chain has TRBV10-3 and TRBJ2-2; 14 bases are shared with TRBD2. CDR3 residues: CAIRGLAGGQNTGELFF. DNA for the CDR3: TGTGCCATCAGAGGACTAGCGGGGGGACAGAACACCGGGGAGCTGTTTTTT.